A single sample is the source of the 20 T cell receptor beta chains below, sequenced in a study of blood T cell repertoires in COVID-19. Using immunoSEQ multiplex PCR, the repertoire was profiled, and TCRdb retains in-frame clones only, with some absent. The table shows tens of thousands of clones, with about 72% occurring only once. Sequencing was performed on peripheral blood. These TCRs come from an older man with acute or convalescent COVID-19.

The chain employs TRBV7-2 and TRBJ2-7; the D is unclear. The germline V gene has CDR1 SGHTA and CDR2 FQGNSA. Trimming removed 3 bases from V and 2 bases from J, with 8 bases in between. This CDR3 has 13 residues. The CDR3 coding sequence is TGTGCCAGCAGCTTCCGGGTCGCCTACGAGCAGTACTTC. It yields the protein CASSFRVAYEQYF.

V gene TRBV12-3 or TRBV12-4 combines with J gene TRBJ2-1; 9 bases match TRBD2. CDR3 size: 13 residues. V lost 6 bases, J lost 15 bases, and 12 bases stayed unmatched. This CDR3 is CASSMLAGSVRFF. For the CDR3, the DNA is TGTGCCAGCAGCATGCTAGCGGGATCCGTACGGTTCTTC.

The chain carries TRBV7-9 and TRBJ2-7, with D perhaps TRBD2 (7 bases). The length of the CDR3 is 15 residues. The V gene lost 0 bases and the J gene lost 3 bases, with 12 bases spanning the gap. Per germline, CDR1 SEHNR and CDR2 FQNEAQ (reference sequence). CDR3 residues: CASSLAGAGVYEQYF. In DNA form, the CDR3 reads TGTGCCAGCAGCTTAGCGGGGGCGGGAGTCTACGAGCAGTACTTC.

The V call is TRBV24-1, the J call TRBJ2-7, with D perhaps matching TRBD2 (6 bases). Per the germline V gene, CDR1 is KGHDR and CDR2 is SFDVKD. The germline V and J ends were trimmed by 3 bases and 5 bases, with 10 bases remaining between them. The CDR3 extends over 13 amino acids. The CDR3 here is CATSDGGTDEQYF. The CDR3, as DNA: TGTGCCACCAGTGATGGGGGGACGGACGAGCAGTACTTC.

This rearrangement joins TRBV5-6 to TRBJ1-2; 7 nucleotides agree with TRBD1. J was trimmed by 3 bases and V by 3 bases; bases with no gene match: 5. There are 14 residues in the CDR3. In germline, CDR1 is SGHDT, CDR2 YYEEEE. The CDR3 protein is CASSSDRVDYGYTF. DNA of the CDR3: TGTGCCAGCAGCTCTGACAGGGTGGACTATGGCTACACCTTC. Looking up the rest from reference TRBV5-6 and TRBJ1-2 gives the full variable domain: DAGVTQSPTHLIKTRGQQVTLRCSPKSGHDTVSWYQQALGQGPQFIFQYYEEEERQRGNFPDRFSGHQFPNYSSELNVNALLLGDSALYLCASSSDRVDYGYTFGSGTRLTVV.

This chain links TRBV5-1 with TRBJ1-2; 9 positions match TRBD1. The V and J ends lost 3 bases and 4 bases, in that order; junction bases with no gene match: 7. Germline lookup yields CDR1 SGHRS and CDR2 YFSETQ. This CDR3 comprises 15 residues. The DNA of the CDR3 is TGCGCCAGCAGCTGGAGTGGACAGGGGCTCTATGGCTACACCTTC. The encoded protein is CASSWSGQGLYGYTF.

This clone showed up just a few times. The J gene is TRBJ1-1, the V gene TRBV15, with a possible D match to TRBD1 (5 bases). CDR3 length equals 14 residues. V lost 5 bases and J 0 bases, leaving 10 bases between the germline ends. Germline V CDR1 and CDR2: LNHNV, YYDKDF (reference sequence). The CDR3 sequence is CATSDAGLNTEAFF. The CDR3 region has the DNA TGTGCCACCAGCGATGCAGGGCTGAACACTGAAGCTTTCTTT.

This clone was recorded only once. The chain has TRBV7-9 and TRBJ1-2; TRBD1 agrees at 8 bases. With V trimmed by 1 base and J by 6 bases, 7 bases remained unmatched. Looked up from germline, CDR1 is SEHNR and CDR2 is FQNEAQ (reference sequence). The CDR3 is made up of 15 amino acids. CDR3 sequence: CASSLVSQGANGYTF. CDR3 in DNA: TGTGCCAGCAGCTTAGTGTCCCAGGGGGCTAATGGCTACACCTTC.

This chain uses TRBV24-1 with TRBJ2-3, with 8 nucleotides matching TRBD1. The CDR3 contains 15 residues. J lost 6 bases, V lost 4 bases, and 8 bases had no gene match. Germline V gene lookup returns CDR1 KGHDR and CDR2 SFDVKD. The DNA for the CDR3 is TGTGCCACCAGTGACCGGGACAGGAACAGGGATACGCAGTATTTT. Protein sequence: CATSDRDRNRDTQYF.

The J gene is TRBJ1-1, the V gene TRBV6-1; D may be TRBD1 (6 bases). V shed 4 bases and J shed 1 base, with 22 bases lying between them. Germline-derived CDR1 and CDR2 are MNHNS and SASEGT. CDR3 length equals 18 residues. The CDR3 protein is CASSGLAQGLRGNTEAFF. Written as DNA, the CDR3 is TGTGCCAGCAGTGGACTAGCACAGGGTCTAAGGGGGAACACTGAAGCTTTCTTT.

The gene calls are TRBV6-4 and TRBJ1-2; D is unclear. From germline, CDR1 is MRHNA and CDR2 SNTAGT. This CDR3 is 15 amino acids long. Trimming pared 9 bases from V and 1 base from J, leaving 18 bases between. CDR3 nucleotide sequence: TGTGCCAGGTCCTACGCTGTTCCAGGTAACTATGGCTACACCTTC. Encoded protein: CARSYAVPGNYGYTF.

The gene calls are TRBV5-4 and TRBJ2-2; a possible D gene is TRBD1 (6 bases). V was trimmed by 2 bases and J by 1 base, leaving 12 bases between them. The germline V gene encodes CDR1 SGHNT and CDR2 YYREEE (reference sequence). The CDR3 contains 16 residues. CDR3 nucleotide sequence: TGTGCCAGCAGCTTACCCCCACAGGGGAACACCGGGGAGCTGTTTTTT. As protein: CASSLPPQGNTGELFF.

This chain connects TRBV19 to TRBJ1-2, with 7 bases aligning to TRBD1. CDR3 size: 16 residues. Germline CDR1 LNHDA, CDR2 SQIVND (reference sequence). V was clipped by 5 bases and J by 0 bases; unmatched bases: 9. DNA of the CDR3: TGTGCCAGTAGTCCTAGGATCGACAGGGCTAACTATGGCTACACCTTC. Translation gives CASSPRIDRANYGYTF. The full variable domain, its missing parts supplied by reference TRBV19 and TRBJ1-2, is DGGITQSPKYLFRKEGQNVTLSCEQNLNHDAMYWYRQDPGQGLRLIYYSQIVNDFQKGDIAEGYSVSREKKESFPLTVTSAQKNPTAFYLCASSPRIDRANYGYTFGSGTRLTVV.

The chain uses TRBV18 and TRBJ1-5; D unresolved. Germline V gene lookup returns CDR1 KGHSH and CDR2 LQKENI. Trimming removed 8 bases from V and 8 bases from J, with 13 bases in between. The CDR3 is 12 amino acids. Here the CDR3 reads CASTSQEEPQHF. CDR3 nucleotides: TGTGCCAGCACATCGCAGGAAGAGCCCCAGCATTTT. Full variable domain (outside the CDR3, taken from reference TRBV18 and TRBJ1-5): NAGVMQNPRHLVRRRGQEARLRCSPMKGHSHVYWYRQLPEEGLKFMVYLQKENIIDESGMPKERFSAEFPKEGPSILRIQQVVRGDSAAYFCASTSQEEPQHFGDGTRLSIL.

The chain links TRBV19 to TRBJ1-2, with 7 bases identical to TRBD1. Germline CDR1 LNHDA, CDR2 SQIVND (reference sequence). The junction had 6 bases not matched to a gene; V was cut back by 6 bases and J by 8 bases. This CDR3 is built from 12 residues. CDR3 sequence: CASSNSGGGYTF. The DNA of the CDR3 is TGTGCCAGTAGCAACTCAGGGGGAGGCTACACCTTC.

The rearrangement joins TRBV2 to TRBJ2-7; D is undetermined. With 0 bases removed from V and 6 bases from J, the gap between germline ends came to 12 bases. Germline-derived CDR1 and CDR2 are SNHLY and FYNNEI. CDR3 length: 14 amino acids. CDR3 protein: CASSEARTLGEQYF. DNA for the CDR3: TGTGCCAGCAGTGAAGCCCGTACCCTCGGCGAGCAGTACTTC. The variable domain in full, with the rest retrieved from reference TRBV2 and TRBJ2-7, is EPEVTQTPSHQVTQMGQEVILRCVPISNHLYFYWYRQILGQKVEFLVSFYNNEISEKSEIFDDQFSVERPDGSNFTLKIRSTKLEDSAMYFCASSEARTLGEQYFGPGTRLTVT.

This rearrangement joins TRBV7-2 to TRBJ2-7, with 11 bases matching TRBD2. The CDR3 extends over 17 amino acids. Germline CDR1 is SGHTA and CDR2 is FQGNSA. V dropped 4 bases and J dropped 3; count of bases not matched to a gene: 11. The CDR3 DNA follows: TGTGCCAGCAGCTCGGCTAGCGGGGGGAGCAAATTCTACGAGCAGTACTTC. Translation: CASSSASGGSKFYEQYF.

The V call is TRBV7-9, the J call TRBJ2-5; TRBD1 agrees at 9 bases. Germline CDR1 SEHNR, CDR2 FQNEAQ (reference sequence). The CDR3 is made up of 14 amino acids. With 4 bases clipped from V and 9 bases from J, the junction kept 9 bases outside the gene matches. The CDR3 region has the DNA TGTGCCAGCAGCTCGACCGGGACAGGGCTAGCCCAGTACTTC. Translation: CASSSTGTGLAQYF. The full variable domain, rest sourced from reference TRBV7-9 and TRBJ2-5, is DTGVSQNPRHKITKRGQNVTFRCDPISEHNRLYWYRQTLGQGPEFLTYFQNEAQLEKSRLLSDRFSAERPKGSFSTLEIQRTEQGDSAMYLCASSSTGTGLAQYFGPGTRLLVL.

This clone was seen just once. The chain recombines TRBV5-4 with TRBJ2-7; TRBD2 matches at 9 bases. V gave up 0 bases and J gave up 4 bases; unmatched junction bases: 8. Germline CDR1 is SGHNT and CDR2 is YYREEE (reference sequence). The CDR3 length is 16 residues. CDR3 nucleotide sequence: TGTGCCAGCAGCTTGGCCGGGACTAGCAACTTTTACGAGCAGTACTTC. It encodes CASSLAGTSNFYEQYF.

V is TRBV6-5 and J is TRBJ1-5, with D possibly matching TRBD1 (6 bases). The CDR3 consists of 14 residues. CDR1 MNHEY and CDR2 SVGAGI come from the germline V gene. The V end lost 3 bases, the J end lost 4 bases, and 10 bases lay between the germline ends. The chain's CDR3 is CASSYPGENQPQHF. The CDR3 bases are TGTGCCAGCAGTTATCCAGGGGAGAATCAGCCCCAGCATTTT.